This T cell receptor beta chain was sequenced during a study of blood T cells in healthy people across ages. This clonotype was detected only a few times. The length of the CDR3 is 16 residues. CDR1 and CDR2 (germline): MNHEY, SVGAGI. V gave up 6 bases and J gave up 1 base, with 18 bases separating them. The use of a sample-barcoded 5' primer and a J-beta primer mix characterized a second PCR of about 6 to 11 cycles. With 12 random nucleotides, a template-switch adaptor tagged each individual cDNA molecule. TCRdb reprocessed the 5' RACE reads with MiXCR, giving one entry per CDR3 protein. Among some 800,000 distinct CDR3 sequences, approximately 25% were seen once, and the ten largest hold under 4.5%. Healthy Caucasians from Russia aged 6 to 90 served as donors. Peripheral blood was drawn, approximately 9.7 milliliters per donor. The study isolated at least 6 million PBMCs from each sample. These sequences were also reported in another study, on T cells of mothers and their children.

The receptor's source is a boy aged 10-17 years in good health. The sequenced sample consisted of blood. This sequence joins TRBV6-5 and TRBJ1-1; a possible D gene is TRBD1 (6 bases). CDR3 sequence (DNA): TGTGCCAGCAGCTTAAGGAATCGGACAGCGAACACTGAAGCTTTCTTT. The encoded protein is CASSLRNRTANTEAFF.